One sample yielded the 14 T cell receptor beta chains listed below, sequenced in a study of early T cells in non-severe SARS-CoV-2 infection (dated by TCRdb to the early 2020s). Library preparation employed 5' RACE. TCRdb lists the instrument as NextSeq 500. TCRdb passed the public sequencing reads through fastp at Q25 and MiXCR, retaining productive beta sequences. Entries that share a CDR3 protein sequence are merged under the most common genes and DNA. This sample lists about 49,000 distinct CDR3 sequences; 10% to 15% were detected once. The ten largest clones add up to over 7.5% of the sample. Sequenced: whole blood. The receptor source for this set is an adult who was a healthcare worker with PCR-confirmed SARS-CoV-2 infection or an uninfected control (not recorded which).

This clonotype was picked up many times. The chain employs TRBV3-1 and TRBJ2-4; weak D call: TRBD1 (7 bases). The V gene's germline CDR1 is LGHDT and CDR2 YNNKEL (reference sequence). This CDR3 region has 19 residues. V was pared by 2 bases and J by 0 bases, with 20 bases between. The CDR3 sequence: CASSQRPGGGIIAKNIQYF. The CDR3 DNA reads TGTGCCAGCAGCCAACGGCCAGGGGGAGGTATCATAGCCAAAAACATTCAGTACTTC.

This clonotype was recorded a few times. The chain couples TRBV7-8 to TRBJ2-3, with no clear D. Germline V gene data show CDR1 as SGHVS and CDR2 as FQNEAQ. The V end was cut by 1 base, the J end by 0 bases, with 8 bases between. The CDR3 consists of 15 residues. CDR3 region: CASSLGFSSTDTQYF. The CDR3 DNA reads TGTGCCAGCAGCTTAGGGTTTTCTAGCACAGATACGCAGTATTTT.

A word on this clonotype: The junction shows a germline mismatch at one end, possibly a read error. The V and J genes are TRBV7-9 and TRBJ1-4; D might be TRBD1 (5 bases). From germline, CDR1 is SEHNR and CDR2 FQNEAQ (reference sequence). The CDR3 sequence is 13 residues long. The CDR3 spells CASSSTKAEPQDF. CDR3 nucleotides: TGTGCCAGCAGCTCGACAAAGGCCGAACCACAGGATTTT.

The CDR3 loop is CASSQGDTEAFF. The CDR3 DNA reads as TGCGCCAGCAGCCAGGGGGACACTGAAGCTTTCTTT. This chain uses TRBV4-3 with TRBJ1-1, with D maybe TRBD1 (5 bases). Trimming left V 3 bases short and J 3 bases short, with 5 bases between. CDR3 length: 12 amino acids. CDR1 and CDR2 (germline): LGHNA, YSLEER.

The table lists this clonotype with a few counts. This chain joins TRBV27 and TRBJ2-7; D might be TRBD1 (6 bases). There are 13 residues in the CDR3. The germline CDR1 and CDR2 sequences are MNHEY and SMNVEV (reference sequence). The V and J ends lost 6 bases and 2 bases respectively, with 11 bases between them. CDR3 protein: CASSRQVAYEQYF. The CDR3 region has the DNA TGTGCCAGCAGCCGACAGGTCGCCTACGAGCAGTACTTC.

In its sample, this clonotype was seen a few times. CDR3 sequence reads: CSVETSGSSEQYF. DNA for the CDR3: TGCAGCGTTGAGACTAGCGGGAGTAGCGAGCAGTACTTC. V gene TRBV29-1 combines with J gene TRBJ2-7; 12 nucleotides align to TRBD2. The CDR3 spans 13 residues. Germline lookup yields CDR1 SQVTM and CDR2 ANQGSEA. The ends lost 3 bases at V and 6 bases at J; junction bases unmatched: 3.

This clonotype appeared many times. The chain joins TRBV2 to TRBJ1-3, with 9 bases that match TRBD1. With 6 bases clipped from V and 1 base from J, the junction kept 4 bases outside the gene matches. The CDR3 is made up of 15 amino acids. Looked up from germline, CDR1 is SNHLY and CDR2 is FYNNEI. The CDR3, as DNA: TGTGCCAGCAGCCTGGACAGGGGATCTGGAAACACCATATATTTT. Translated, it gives CASSLDRGSGNTIYF. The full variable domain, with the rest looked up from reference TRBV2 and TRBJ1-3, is EPEVTQTPSHQVTQMGQEVILRCVPISNHLYFYWYRQILGQKVEFLVSFYNNEISEKSEIFDDQFSVERPDGSNFTLKIRSTKLEDSAMYFCASSLDRGSGNTIYFGEGSWLTVV.

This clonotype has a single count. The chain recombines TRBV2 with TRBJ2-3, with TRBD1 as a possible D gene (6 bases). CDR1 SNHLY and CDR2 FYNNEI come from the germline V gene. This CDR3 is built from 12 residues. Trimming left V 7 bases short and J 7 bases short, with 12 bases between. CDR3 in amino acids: CASTPGVYTQYF. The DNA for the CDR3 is TGTGCCAGCACTCCAGGGGTCTATACGCAGTATTTT.

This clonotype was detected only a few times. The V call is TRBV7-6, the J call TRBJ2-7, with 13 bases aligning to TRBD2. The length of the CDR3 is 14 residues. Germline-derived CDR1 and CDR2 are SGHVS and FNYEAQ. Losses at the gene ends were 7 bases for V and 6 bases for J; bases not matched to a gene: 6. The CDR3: CASTPGLAGVEQYF. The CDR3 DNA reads TGTGCCAGCACCCCTGGACTAGCGGGGGTCGAGCAGTACTTC. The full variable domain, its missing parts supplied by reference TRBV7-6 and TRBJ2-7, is GAGVSQSPRYKVTKRGQDVALRCDPISGHVSLYWYRQALGQGPEFLTYFNYEAQQDKSGLPNDRFSAERPEGSISTLTIQRTEQRDSAMYRCASTPGLAGVEQYFGPGTRLTVT.

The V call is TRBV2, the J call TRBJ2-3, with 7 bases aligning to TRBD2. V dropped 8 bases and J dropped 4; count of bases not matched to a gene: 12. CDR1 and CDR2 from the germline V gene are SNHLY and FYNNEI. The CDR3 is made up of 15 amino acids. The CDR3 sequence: CASRLERGSPDTQYF. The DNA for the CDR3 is TGTGCCAGCCGGCTGGAGCGGGGTAGCCCAGATACGCAGTATTTT.

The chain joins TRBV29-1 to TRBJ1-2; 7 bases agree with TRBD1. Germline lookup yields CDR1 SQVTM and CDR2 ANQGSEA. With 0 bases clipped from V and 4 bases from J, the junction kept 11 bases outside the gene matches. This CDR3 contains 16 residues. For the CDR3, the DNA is TGCAGCGTTGAAGAACGGCGTACAGGGGAGGGCTATGGCTACACCTTC. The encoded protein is CSVEERRTGEGYGYTF.

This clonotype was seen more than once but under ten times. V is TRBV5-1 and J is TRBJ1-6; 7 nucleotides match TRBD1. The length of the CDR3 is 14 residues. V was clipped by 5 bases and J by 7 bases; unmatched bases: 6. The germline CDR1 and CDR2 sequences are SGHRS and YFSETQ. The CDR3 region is CASRKTGTNSPLHF. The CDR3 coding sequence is TGCGCCAGCAGGAAGACAGGGACGAATTCACCCCTCCACTTT.

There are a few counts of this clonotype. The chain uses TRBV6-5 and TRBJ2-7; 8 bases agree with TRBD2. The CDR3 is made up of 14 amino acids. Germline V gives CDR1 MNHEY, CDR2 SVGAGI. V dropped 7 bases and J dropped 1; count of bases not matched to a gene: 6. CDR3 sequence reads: CASTSTGGSYEQYF. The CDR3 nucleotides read TGTGCCAGCACCTCGACGGGGGGGTCCTACGAGCAGTACTTC.

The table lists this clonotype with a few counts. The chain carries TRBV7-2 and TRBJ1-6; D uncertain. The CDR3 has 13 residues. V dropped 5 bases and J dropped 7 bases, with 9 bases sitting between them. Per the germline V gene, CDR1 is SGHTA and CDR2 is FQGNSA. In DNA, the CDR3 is TGTGCCAGCAGCCCAGCCTCCAATTCACCCCTCCACTTT. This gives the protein CASSPASNSPLHF.